These 10 T cell receptor beta chains share one sample of origin, sequenced in a study of TIL therapy for anti-PD-1-resistant metastatic lung cancer. The immunoSEQ assay was v3. The table came from immunoSEQ multiplex PCR; TCRdb's copy has only in-frame clones and leaves some out. The sample shows approximately 60,000 clones, 70% to 90% of them seen only once. Time point meaning: pre-treatment sample, taken before nivolumab and TIL therapy. Sequenced here: blood, sampled at baseline. The receptor source for this set is a person aged 25-85 years with non-small cell lung cancer.

CDR3 amino acids: CATSRDVGGSYEQYF. The CDR3 nucleotides read TGTGCCACCAGCAGAGATGTCGGGGGGAGCTACGAGCAGTACTTC. The rearrangement links TRBV15 to TRBJ2-7; 7 bases agree with TRBD2. The CDR3 loop spans 15 amino acids. From germline, CDR1 is LNHNV and CDR2 YYDKDF (reference sequence). After removal of 0 bases from V and 3 bases from J, the junction contained 5 bases not matched to a gene.

The rearrangement joins TRBV4-2 to TRBJ2-2, with 8 bases that match TRBD2. V dropped 0 bases and J dropped 6; count of bases not matched to a gene: 9. This CDR3 is built from 17 residues. Germline V gene data show CDR1 as LGHNA and CDR2 as YNFKEQ. The CDR3 DNA reads TGTGCCAGCAGCCAAGATGTGACGGGAGGGCGGTCCGGGGAGCTGTTTTTT. This encodes CASSQDVTGGRSGELFF.

The rearrangement links TRBV3-1 (or the pseudogene TRBV3-2) to TRBJ2-5, with D tentatively TRBD1 (5 bases). With 7 bases removed from V and 1 base from J, the gap between germline ends came to 13 bases. The CDR3 sequence is 14 residues long. CDR1 is LGHDT and CDR2 is YNNKEL in the germline V gene (reference sequence). The CDR3 DNA reads TGTGCCAGCACCCTTGACAGCACCCAAGAGACCCAGTACTTC. It specifies CASTLDSTQETQYF.

The genes are TRBV7-2 and TRBJ1-6, with 7 bases that match TRBD1. The germline V gene encodes CDR1 SGHTA and CDR2 FQGNSA. The CDR3 is 13 amino acids. After removal of 6 bases from V and 9 bases from J, the junction contained 5 bases not matched to a gene. CDR3 coding DNA: TGTGCCAGCAGTACGGACAGGTCTTCACCCCTCCACTTT. Protein: CASSTDRSSPLHF. The whole variable domain, remainder taken from reference TRBV7-2 and TRBJ1-6, is GAGVSQSPSNKVTEKGKDVELRCDPISGHTALYWYRQSLGQGLEFLIYFQGNSAPDKSGLPSDRFSAERTGGSVSTLTIQRTQQEDSAVYLCASSTDRSSPLHFGNGTRLTVT.

The chain recombines TRBV19 with TRBJ2-1; 10 bases are shared with TRBD1. Germline V gene data show CDR1 as LNHDA and CDR2 as SQIVND (reference sequence). V shed 3 bases, J shed 8 bases, and the junction held 10 bases outside the gene matches. CDR3 length: 16 residues. The CDR3 region is CASSIRDRGPLDEQFF. The CDR3 DNA follows: TGTGCCAGTAGTATCCGGGACAGGGGACCTTTGGATGAGCAGTTCTTC.

The V call is TRBV5-1, the J call TRBJ2-2; no firm D call. Trimming cost V 0 bases and J 7 bases, with 10 bases left between them. This CDR3 is 14 amino acids long. Germline CDR1 SGHRS, CDR2 YFSETQ. The CDR3 spells CASSLASDVGELFF. CDR3 coding DNA: TGCGCCAGCAGCTTGGCCTCGGATGTCGGGGAGCTGTTTTTT.

The V call is TRBV10-2, the J call TRBJ2-1; 8 bases align to TRBD2. The CDR3 spans 13 residues. J gave up 4 bases and V 6 bases, and 2 bases lay outside the gene matches. Germline CDR1 and CDR2: WSHSY and SAAADI. The DNA of the CDR3 is TGCGCCAGCAGGGGGACTAGTTACAATGAGCAGTTCTTC. It yields the protein CASRGTSYNEQFF.

The V call is TRBV9, the J call TRBJ2-1; a weak D match, TRBD1 (5 bases). Per the germline V gene, CDR1 is SGDLS and CDR2 is YYNGEE. V dropped 3 bases and J dropped 0 bases, with 10 bases sitting between them. The CDR3 covers 15 residues. CDR3 nucleotide sequence: TGTGCCAGCAGCGACAGGACCAACTCCTACAATGAGCAGTTCTTC. Its translation: CASSDRTNSYNEQFF.

DNA of the CDR3: TGTGCCAGCAGTTACCCCGCGGATGGCGGCTACACCTTC. Encoded protein: CASSYPADGGYTF. The rearrangement links TRBV28 to TRBJ1-2; no reliable D call. CDR3 length: 13 residues. Per the germline V gene, CDR1 is MDHEN and CDR2 is SYDVKM. V dropped 4 bases and J dropped 8 bases, with 14 bases sitting between them.

This clone is medium-sized (0.01 to 0.1%) within its sample. J is TRBJ2-1 and V is TRBV9; TRBD1 or TRBD2 may be the D gene (5 bases each). V lost 4 bases and J 4 bases, leaving 15 bases between the germline ends. Germline loops: CDR1 SGDLS, CDR2 YYNGEE. The CDR3 sequence is 15 residues long. CDR3 in amino acids: CASSNEGTRYNEQFF. The CDR3 DNA reads TGTGCCAGCAGCAATGAAGGGACCAGGTACAATGAGCAGTTCTTC.